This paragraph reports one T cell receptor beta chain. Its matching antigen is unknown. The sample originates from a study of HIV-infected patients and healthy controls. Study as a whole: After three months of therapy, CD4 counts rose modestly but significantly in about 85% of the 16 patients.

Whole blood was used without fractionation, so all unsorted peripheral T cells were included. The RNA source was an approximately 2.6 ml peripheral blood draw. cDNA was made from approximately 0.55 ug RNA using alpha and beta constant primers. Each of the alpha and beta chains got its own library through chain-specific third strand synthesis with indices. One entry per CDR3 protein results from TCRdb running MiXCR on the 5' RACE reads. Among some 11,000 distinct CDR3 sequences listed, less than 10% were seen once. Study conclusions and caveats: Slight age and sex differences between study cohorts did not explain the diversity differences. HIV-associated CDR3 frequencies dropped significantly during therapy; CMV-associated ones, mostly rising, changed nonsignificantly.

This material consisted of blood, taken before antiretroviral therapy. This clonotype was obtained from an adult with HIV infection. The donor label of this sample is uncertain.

The CDR3 nucleotides are TGTGCCAGCTCACCTTCCACAGAGTACACTGAAGCTTTCTTT. It is translated as CASSPSTEYTEAFF. The V call is TRBV18, the J call TRBJ1-1; the D is unclear. V dropped 3 bases and J dropped 3 bases, with 11 bases sitting between them. The CDR3 sequence is 14 residues long. The germline gives CDR1 KGHSH, CDR2 LQKENI.